A few counts support the clone carrying this T cell receptor beta chain. Its antigen is currently unknown. There are 10 residues in the CDR3. Germline assignment: CDR1 WSHSY and CDR2 SAAADI. Trimming took 7 bases from V and 4 from J, leaving 4 bases between them. Whole-study results and caveats: Tumor Treg TCRs overlapped most with tumor naive CD4+ cells. The TCR gene usage of tumor memory CD4+ T cells clustered together with blood and lymph node memory CD4+ cells and with lymph node naive CD4+ cells.

Tregs were sorted as CD4+CD25+CD127-/low cells. After constant-region reverse-primer amplification, full-length variable regions underwent semi-nested PCR with Nested Universal Primer A. TCRdb recomputed calls from the 5' RACE reads with MiXCR, one row per CDR3 protein. The profile shows about 57,000 distinct CDR3 sequences, less than 30% of them singletons. This TCR was sampled from a female donor with breast cancer. Input material: tumor-infiltrating Tregs sorted from the breast tumor. The chain carries TRBV10-2 and TRBJ2-5; no reliable D call. CDR3 region: CASMLETQYF. CDR3 DNA sequence: TGCGCCAGCATGTTAGAGACCCAGTACTTC.